These T cell receptor beta chains were read from a single sample in a study of beta chain features in type 1 diabetes. Only in-frame clones appear in the TCRdb table, and some are missing; sequencing was by immunoSEQ multiplex PCR. The table records about 340,000 clones, roughly 12% of them present only once. The sequencing sample was made of naive CD4+ T cells from blood. The receptors come from a woman aged 18-35 years with type 1 diabetes. CDR3s include the opening cysteine and the closing phenylalanine or tryptophan. The order of the fields is D gene, V gene, J gene, clone size, CDR3 protein, CDR3 DNA. A D gene is named only where the DNA matches it firmly. Clone sizes are given selectively: once, few, many, or a class where the clone is expanded.

D gene: -
V gene: TRBV6-1
J gene: TRBJ2-5
clone size: -
CDR3 protein: CASNDVDKPPWAQYF
CDR3 DNA: TGTGCCAGCAATGATGTAGACAAACCTCCGTGGGCCCAGTACTTC

D gene: TRBD1
V gene: TRBV29-1
J gene: TRBJ1-2
clone size: few
CDR3 protein: CSVPDRVDYGYTF
CDR3 DNA: TGCAGCGTCCCTGACAGGGTGGACTATGGCTACACCTTC

D gene: TRBD2
V gene: TRBV9
J gene: TRBJ2-1
clone size: -
CDR3 protein: CASSPGTSGRMSYNEQFF
CDR3 DNA: TGTGCCAGCAGCCCGGGGACTAGCGGGAGAATGAGCTACAATGAGCAGTTCTTC

D gene: -
V gene: TRBV7-8
J gene: TRBJ2-3
clone size: few
CDR3 protein: CASSSWGRGTDTQYF
CDR3 DNA: TGTGCCAGCAGCTCATGGGGCCGAGGCACAGATACGCAGTATTTT

D gene: TRBD2
V gene: TRBV7-2
J gene: TRBJ2-1
clone size: few
CDR3 protein: CASSPGLGSYNEQFF
CDR3 DNA: TGTGCCAGCAGCCCGGGACTAGGGTCCTACAATGAGCAGTTCTTC

D gene: -
V gene: TRBV9
J gene: TRBJ2-1
clone size: few
CDR3 protein: CASSVASGGFYNEQFF
CDR3 DNA: TGTGCCAGCAGCGTAGCCTCAGGGGGGTTCTACAATGAGCAGTTCTTC

D gene: -
V gene: TRBV5-1
J gene: TRBJ2-3
clone size: -
CDR3 protein: CASSLMASYDTQYF
CDR3 DNA: TGCGCCAGCAGCTTGATGGCTAGCTACGATACGCAGTATTTT

D gene: -
V gene: TRBV30
J gene: TRBJ2-5
clone size: few
CDR3 protein: CAWSPFGGSQYF
CDR3 DNA: TGTGCCTGGAGCCCTTTCGGCGGGTCCCAGTACTTC

D gene: TRBD1
V gene: TRBV30
J gene: TRBJ1-1
clone size: few
CDR3 protein: CASDRGANTEAFF
CDR3 DNA: TGTGCCTCCGACAGGGGAGCGAACACTGAAGCTTTCTTT

D gene: -
V gene: TRBV20-1
J gene: TRBJ2-1
clone size: few
CDR3 protein: CTGFPAGEQFF
CDR3 DNA: TGCACGGGGTTCCCGGCGGGTGAGCAGTTCTTC

D gene: TRBD1
V gene: TRBV7-9
J gene: TRBJ1-2
clone size: few
CDR3 protein: CASSPGTGVDYGYTF
CDR3 DNA: TGTGCCAGCAGCCCAGGGACAGGGGTCGACTATGGCTACACCTTC

D gene: -
V gene: TRBV30
J gene: TRBJ1-1
clone size: few
CDR3 protein: CAWSAFEGTEAFF
CDR3 DNA: TGTGCCTGGAGTGCCTTCGAGGGCACTGAAGCTTTCTTT

D gene: -
V gene: TRBV9
J gene: TRBJ2-5
clone size: -
CDR3 protein: CASSVGGIQETQYF
CDR3 DNA: TGTGCCAGCAGCGTAGGAGGAATCCAAGAGACCCAGTACTTC

D gene: -
V gene: TRBV7-3
J gene: TRBJ2-1
clone size: -
CDR3 protein: CASSFQGNEQFF
CDR3 DNA: TGTGCCAGCAGCTTCCAGGGAAATGAGCAGTTCTTC

D gene: -
V gene: TRBV5-4
J gene: TRBJ2-7
clone size: -
CDR3 protein: CASSKGLPDYEQYF
CDR3 DNA: TGTGCCAGCAGCAAGGGACTCCCCGACTACGAGCAGTACTTC

D gene: TRBD2
V gene: TRBV10-2
J gene: TRBJ2-1
clone size: -
CDR3 protein: CASSQSPAGALSNEQFF
CDR3 DNA: TGCGCCAGCAGCCAATCACCAGCGGGGGCTCTATCGAATGAGCAGTTCTTC

D gene: -
V gene: TRBV19
J gene: TRBJ1-4
clone size: -
CDR3 protein: CACGQGHPSNEKLFF
CDR3 DNA: TGTGCCTGCGGTCAGGGACATCCGAGCAATGAAAAACTGTTTTTT

D gene: -
V gene: TRBV9
J gene: TRBJ2-7
clone size: few
CDR3 protein: CASSFGHPGEQYF
CDR3 DNA: TGTGCCAGCAGCTTTGGACACCCCGGCGAGCAGTACTTC

D gene: TRBD1
V gene: TRBV2
J gene: TRBJ1-2
clone size: few
CDR3 protein: CASNPQGIGYGYTF
CDR3 DNA: TGTGCCAGCAATCCACAGGGGATTGGCTATGGCTACACCTTC

D gene: TRBD2
V gene: TRBV7-2
J gene: TRBJ2-7
clone size: -
CDR3 protein: CASSLAGSGSYEQYF
CDR3 DNA: TGTGCCAGCAGCTTAGCCGGTAGCGGGAGCTACGAGCAGTACTTC

D gene: TRBD2
V gene: TRBV30
J gene: TRBJ2-1
clone size: -
CDR3 protein: CAWATGTSGRAQFF
CDR3 DNA: TGTGCCTGGGCAACCGGGACTAGCGGGAGAGCGCAGTTCTTC

D gene: TRBD1
V gene: TRBV11-1
J gene: TRBJ1-1
clone size: few
CDR3 protein: CASSLRPGGNTEAFF
CDR3 DNA: TGTGCCAGCAGCTTACGTCCAGGGGGGAACACTGAAGCTTTCTTT

D gene: TRBD2
V gene: TRBV30
J gene: TRBJ2-4
clone size: few
CDR3 protein: CAWSVGTSGNIQYF
CDR3 DNA: TGTGCCTGGAGTGTAGGGACTAGCGGAAACATTCAGTACTTC

D gene: TRBD1
V gene: TRBV29-1
J gene: TRBJ1-1
clone size: few
CDR3 protein: CSAPGGRNTEAFF
CDR3 DNA: TGCAGCGCCCCAGGGGGCCGGAACACTGAAGCTTTCTTT

D gene: -
V gene: TRBV11-3
J gene: TRBJ2-1
clone size: -
CDR3 protein: CASSLAPGEQFF
CDR3 DNA: TGTGCCAGCAGCTTAGCCCCCGGTGAGCAGTTCTTC

D gene: -
V gene: TRBV6-6
J gene: TRBJ1-5
clone size: -
CDR3 protein: CASITAAGSNQPQHF
CDR3 DNA: TGTGCCAGCATAACGGCGGCGGGGAGCAATCAGCCCCAGCATTTT

D gene: TRBD2
V gene: TRBV9
J gene: TRBJ2-1
clone size: -
CDR3 protein: CASTRTSGRAPNEQFF
CDR3 DNA: TGTGCCAGCACCCGGACTAGCGGGAGGGCCCCCAATGAGCAGTTCTTC